The TCR beta chain described here comes from a study of T cells in Graves' hyperthyroidism and ophthalmopathy. Overall study context: The blood sample was taken at first diagnosis, before treatment began.

Comments on this clonotype: The target antigen is unknown.

There were TCR beta CDR3 regions amplified from RNA transcripts. HTBI primers drove first-round RT-PCR of the TCR CDR3. Via MiXCR, TCRdb re-called the multiplex PCR reads, giving one row per CDR3 protein. Here the sample spans around 420,000 distinct CDR3 sequences, less than 20% being singletons. Findings and limits, study-wide: A model built on 13 V-J features separated ophthalmopathy from stable hyperthyroidism.

Newly diagnosed hyperthyroidism, duration under 2 months, in patients aged 18 to 65. The authors took PBMCs from 10 ml fresh peripheral blood. The TCR originated in a woman under 30 with Graves' hyperthyroidism. The sequenced sample was blood.

The CDR3: CASSQERGLNTEAFF. CDR3 DNA sequence: TGCGCCAGCAGCCAAGAGCGGGGCTTGAACACTGAAGCTTTCTTT. The rearrangement uses TRBV4-1 and TRBJ1-1, with D perhaps TRBD1 (5 bases). The germline V gene encodes CDR1 MGHRA and CDR2 YSYEKL. V lost 0 bases, J lost 0 bases, and 8 bases lay in between. This CDR3 has 15 residues.